A selection of T cell receptor beta chains follows, all from one sample in a study of blood T cell repertoires in COVID-19. Here immunoSEQ multiplex PCR was the method, and the copy in TCRdb shows in-frame clones only, minus some. The repertoire holds some 41,000 clones, with 70% to 90% as singletons. The material sequenced was peripheral blood. These receptors were collected from a man between 65 and 80 years old with active COVID-19. The CDR3 runs from the conserved cysteine through the conserved F or W. Fields, in order: J gene, V gene, CDR3 protein.

TRBJ1-1	TRBV27	CASSFSRTENTEAFF
TRBJ1-1	TRBV27	CASRPTGGRNTEAFF
TRBJ2-3	TRBV6-5	CASGRGTDTQYF
TRBJ2-2	TRBV2	CASSEGRNTGELFF
TRBJ2-7	TRBV5-6	CASSLSGIYEQYF
TRBJ2-5	TRBV7-7	CASSLESPIVQVQETQYF
TRBJ2-1	TRBV6-1	CASSEWEGGEQFF
TRBJ1-2	TRBV5-6	CASSPDIYYGYTF
TRBJ2-7	TRBV21-1	CASPATERLVEQYF
TRBJ1-2	TRBV3-1/TRBV3-2	CASSPNRGGGHGYTF
TRBJ2-5	TRBV4-1	CASSQGASGEETQYF
TRBJ1-4	TRBV2	CARQITELNEKLFF
TRBJ2-7	TRBV2	CASSTTGTSSVEQYF
TRBJ2-7	TRBV7-6	CASSFTGAEQYF
TRBJ2-3	TRBV9	CASSVERAGGSDTQYF
TRBJ2-3	TRBV14	CASSQERTSGARADTQYF
TRBJ1-4	TRBV19	CASRKTGTGPEKLFF
TRBJ2-3	TRBV7-8	CASSASGGGQDTQYF
TRBJ2-7	TRBV3-1/TRBV3-2	CASSYYALGRGGSYEQYF
TRBJ1-4	TRBV2	CASSADRAFEKLFF
TRBJ1-2	TRBV3-1/TRBV3-2	CASSQDLVAPSGYTF
TRBJ1-5	TRBV24-1	CATSDGGSYSNQPQHF
TRBJ2-7	TRBV7-2	CASSLEGTGGDEQYF
TRBJ2-1	TRBV3-1/TRBV3-2	CASSQPHLAGVYNEQFF
TRBJ2-7	TRBV5-1	CASSLQLASDTGSSYEQYF
TRBJ2-1	TRBV19	CASSIRRTGNEQFF
TRBJ1-2	TRBV15	CATSRDGAYGYTF